These 17 T cell receptor beta chains were sequenced from one sample in a study of radiotherapy plus CTLA-4 blockade in lung cancer. Measured with immunoSEQ multiplex PCR; TCRdb has only the in-frame clones, and not every one. The sample lists approximately 110,000 clones, 81% occurring once. The input for sequencing was peripheral blood, taken from a patient treated with radiotherapy plus ipilimumab. These receptors originate from a human donor with non-small cell lung cancer that progressed on radiotherapy plus ipilimumab. Some clones in this sample may be carry-over from other donors' samples.

This chain connects TRBV10-3 to TRBJ1-4; D possibly corresponds to TRBD1 (6 bases). Germline V gives CDR1 ENHRY, CDR2 SYGVKD. The CDR3 covers 14 residues. Trimming left V 10 bases short and J 3 bases short, with 15 bases between. The CDR3 loop is CATQGWGANEKLFF. In nucleotides, the CDR3 is TGTGCCACACAGGGATGGGGGGCTAATGAAAAACTGTTTTTT.

With regard to this clone: The sample contains more than one DNA sequence encoding this CDR3. This chain joins TRBV7-3 and TRBJ2-5; TRBD1 matches 9 bases. V lost 4 bases, J lost 4 bases, and 1 base stayed unmatched. Per germline, CDR1 SGHTA and CDR2 FQGTGA. The CDR3 covers 13 residues. The CDR3 nucleotides read TGTGCCAGCAGCTCGGGACAGGGAGAGACCCAGTACTTC. Translation: CASSSGQGETQYF.

This clone was observed a handful of times. The gene calls are TRBV19 and TRBJ1-3; D is undetermined. Trimming cost V 4 bases and J 4 bases, with 8 bases left between them. This CDR3 is built from 13 residues. CDR1 and CDR2 from the germline V gene are LNHDA and SQIVND (reference sequence). The CDR3 DNA reads as TGTGCCAGTAGTAGGGAGTCCGGAAACACCATATATTTT. Translation gives CASSRESGNTIYF. Based on the CDR3 plus reference TRBV19 and TRBJ1-3, the full variable domain is DGGITQSPKYLFRKEGQNVTLSCEQNLNHDAMYWYRQDPGQGLRLIYYSQIVNDFQKGDIAEGYSVSREKKESFPLTVTSAQKNPTAFYLCASSRESGNTIYFGEGSWLTVV.

This sequence joins TRBV28 and TRBJ2-7; D ambiguous. V was cut by 2 bases and J by 0 bases, with 17 bases left in between. The CDR3 is 17 amino acids. Per germline, CDR1 MDHEN and CDR2 SYDVKM. The CDR3 spells CASSLLPRLLSSYEQYF. As DNA, the CDR3 is TGTGCCAGCAGTTTACTTCCCCGACTCCTGAGCTCCTACGAGCAGTACTTC.

CDR3 in amino acids: CASSSQGIDEAFF. The CDR3, as DNA: TGCGCCAGCAGCTCACAGGGAATTGATGAAGCTTTCTTT. V is TRBV5-1 and J is TRBJ1-1, with D maybe TRBD1 (6 bases). CDR1 is SGHRS and CDR2 is YFSETQ in the germline V gene. V was trimmed by 3 bases and J by 7 bases, leaving 13 bases between them. The CDR3 covers 13 residues.

V usage is TRBV10-2 and J usage is TRBJ2-5; D is ambiguous. The J call may be mistaken, given a closer DNA end match to TRBJ2-7. The CDR3 loop spans 13 amino acids. Looked up from germline, CDR1 is WSHSY and CDR2 is SAAADI. CDR3 sequence: CASSDRGRSEQYF. The CDR3 nucleotides are TGCGCCAGCAGTGACCGTGGACGGAGCGAGCAGTACTTC.

The chain recombines TRBV2 with TRBJ1-1, with D possibly matching TRBD1 (6 bases). CDR3 length: 10 amino acids. Trimming shortened V by 6 bases and J by 7 bases, and 6 bases separated the two germline ends. Germline CDR1 reads SNHLY; CDR2 reads FYNNEI. For the CDR3, the DNA is TGTGCCAGCAGGGACAGTGAAGCTTTCTTT. Encoded protein: CASRDSEAFF. Variable domain in full (rest from reference TRBV2 and TRBJ1-1): EPEVTQTPSHQVTQMGQEVILRCVPISNHLYFYWYRQILGQKVEFLVSFYNNEISEKSEIFDDQFSVERPDGSNFTLKIRSTKLEDSAMYFCASRDSEAFFGQGTRLTVV.

The CDR3 DNA follows: TGTGCCAGCAGAGGGGACGGGAACACTGAAGCTTTCTTT. Amino acids: CASRGDGNTEAFF. V is TRBV2 and J is TRBJ1-1; D is perhaps TRBD1 (5 bases). Germline V lookup: CDR1 SNHLY, CDR2 FYNNEI. The V end lost 6 bases, the J end lost 1 base, and 9 bases lay between the germline ends. The CDR3 has 13 amino acids.

The V gene is TRBV10-3, the J gene TRBJ2-7, with D possibly being TRBD2 (6 bases). V lost 7 bases to trimming and J lost 5 bases, with 12 bases between them. Germline V gene lookup returns CDR1 ENHRY and CDR2 SYGVKD. The CDR3 runs to 12 residues. The CDR3, as DNA: TGTGCCATCACCGAGTCGGGGGACGAGCAGTACTTC. It specifies CAITESGDEQYF.

The chain carries TRBV2 and TRBJ2-2; D possibly corresponds to TRBD1 (7 bases). Trimming stripped 3 bases from V and 5 bases from J, with 10 bases between. Germline-derived CDR1 and CDR2 are SNHLY and FYNNEI. The CDR3 runs 14 residues. The CDR3, as DNA: TGTGCCAGCAGTGAGACAGGGAGGACCGGGGAGCTGTTTTTT. This codes for CASSETGRTGELFF.

The chain uses TRBV7-3 and TRBJ2-7; 8 positions match TRBD1. Trimming took 2 bases from V and 2 from J; bases not matched to a gene: 5. Germline values: CDR1 SGHTA, CDR2 FQGTGA. There are 15 residues in the CDR3. The CDR3 loop reads CASSLHPGGTYEQYF. DNA for the CDR3: TGTGCCAGCAGCTTACATCCAGGGGGCACCTACGAGCAGTACTTC.

This chain joins TRBV13 and TRBJ1-4, with TRBD1 matching over 7 bases. Trimming removed 5 bases from V and 3 bases from J; junction bases left unmatched: 9. Germline V gene lookup returns CDR1 PRHDT and CDR2 FYEKMQ (reference sequence). The CDR3 is 16 residues long. The CDR3 coding sequence is TGTGCCAGCAGCCCCGGAGGGGGCTTGGCTAATGAAAAACTGTTTTTT. Translation: CASSPGGGLANEKLFF.

The CDR3 DNA reads as TGTGCCAGCAGCTTAAGGGGAGGTGAAAAACTGTTTTTT. Translated: CASSLRGGEKLFF. The chain has TRBV11-2 and TRBJ1-4, with D tentatively TRBD1 (5 bases). Germline-derived CDR1 and CDR2 are SGHAT and FQNNGV. The CDR3 length is 13 residues. The V end lost 2 bases, the J end lost 7 bases, and 8 bases lay between the germline ends.

This chain links TRBV7-3 with TRBJ2-2; 12 nucleotides agree with TRBD1. The trim removed 1 base at V and 2 bases at J, leaving 2 bases unmatched. CDR3 length: 17 residues. The germline V gene encodes CDR1 SGHTA and CDR2 FQGTGA. The CDR3 DNA reads as TGTGCCAGCAGCTTAAGCGGGACAGGGGGCAACACCGGGGAGCTGTTTTTT. Amino acids: CASSLSGTGGNTGELFF.

This chain connects TRBV2 to TRBJ2-1; 10 bases agree with TRBD1. CDR1 SNHLY and CDR2 FYNNEI come from the germline V gene. Germline trimming cut 6 bases from V and 6 bases from J; bases unmatched to any gene: 17. The CDR3 spans 18 residues. DNA for the CDR3: TGTGCCAGCAGCACCGCTATTTCCGACAGGGGGCAGGTCAATGAGCAGTTCTTC. It is translated as CASSTAISDRGQVNEQFF.

The J gene is TRBJ2-2, the V gene TRBV4-2; D uncertain. Trimming took 0 bases from V and 4 from J, leaving 12 bases between them. In germline, CDR1 is LGHNA, CDR2 YNFKEQ. There are 16 residues in the CDR3. The CDR3 spells CASSQEISRITGELFF. The CDR3 DNA is TGTGCCAGCAGCCAAGAAATTAGCCGGATCACCGGGGAGCTGTTTTTT.

Remarks on this clone: In the same sample, other DNA sequences code for this CDR3. This chain links TRBV7-2 with TRBJ2-5, with a tentative D call TRBD2 (6 bases). Per germline, CDR1 SGHTA and CDR2 FQGNSA. This CDR3 has 15 amino acids. The V end was cut by 0 bases, the J end by 2 bases, with 10 bases between. The CDR3 DNA sequence: TGTGCCAGCAGCTTAGCGGGGGGTGGGCAAGAGACCCAGTACTTC. Amino acids: CASSLAGGGQETQYF.